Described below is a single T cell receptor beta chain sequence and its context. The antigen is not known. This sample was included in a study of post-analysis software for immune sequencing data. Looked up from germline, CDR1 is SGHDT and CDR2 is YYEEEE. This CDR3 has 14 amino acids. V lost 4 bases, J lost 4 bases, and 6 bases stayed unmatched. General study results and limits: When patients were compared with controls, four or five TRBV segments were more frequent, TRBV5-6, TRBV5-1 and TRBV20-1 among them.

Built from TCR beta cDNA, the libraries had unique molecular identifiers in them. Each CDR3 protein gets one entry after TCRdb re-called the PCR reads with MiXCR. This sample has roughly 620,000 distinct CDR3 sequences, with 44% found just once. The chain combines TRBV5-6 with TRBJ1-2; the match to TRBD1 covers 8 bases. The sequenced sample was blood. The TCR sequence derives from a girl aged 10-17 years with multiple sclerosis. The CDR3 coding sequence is TGTGCCAGCAGCGGAGGGACAGGCGCCTATGGCTACACCTTC. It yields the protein CASSGGTGAYGYTF.